This T cell receptor (beta chain) comes out of a study of cytotoxic CD8 clonotypes in ibrutinib-treated CLL. For the study at large: Response sampling took place at median approximately eleven months of treatment, range 6 to 36. Mean per-sample yields comprised roughly 260,000 productive templates and tens of thousands of productive rearrangements.

As for this clone: Its target is not known.

V was clipped by 5 bases and J by 5 bases; unmatched bases: 6. CDR3 length: 14 residues. The germline V gene encodes CDR1 SEHNR and CDR2 FQNEAQ (reference sequence). The targeted sequencing depth was 1 in 200,000 to 1 in 1 million T cells. This table comes from immunoSEQ multiplex PCR, and its TCRdb copy is limited to in-frame clones, with some not included. The table has over 95,000 clones, about 53% seen once; the top ten hold 30% to 45%. Findings and limits, study-wide: Clonality increased at ibrutinib response, then returned toward baseline at progression.

This TCR was sampled from a human donor with chronic lymphocytic leukemia. Here the sequenced sample was PBMCs, taken after 24 months of ibrutinib treatment. The rearrangement links TRBV7-9 to TRBJ2-5, with 9 positions matching TRBD2. CDR3 sequence (DNA): TGTGCCAGCAGCCCAGCGGGGGGCTGGGAGACCCAGTACTTC. Its translation: CASSPAGGWETQYF.